This TCR beta chain emerged from a study of T cells in Graves' hyperthyroidism and ophthalmopathy (dated by TCRdb to about 2019). Background for the entire study: Peripheral blood samples were taken at the time of initial diagnosis, prior to any treatment. To identify TCR V-J signatures that set the groups apart, the researchers used a discovery cohort of 100 or so patients, made up of some 41 with Graves' ophthalmopathy and approximately 57 with stable Graves' hyperthyroidism. An independent validation cohort of under 20 hyperthyroidism patients and more than 15 patients who later progressed to ophthalmopathy tested prospective prediction of ophthalmopathy. The approximately 100 discovery patients were divided at random into training and test sets in a 7:3 ratio. In more than 5 Graves' hyperthyroidism patients, the study also compared T-cell repertoires from thyroid tissue with T-cell repertoires from blood. After sampling, hyperthyroidism patients received methimazole starting at 30 mg daily, and ophthalmopathy patients received high-dose intravenous methylprednisolone. The paper reports TCR Vbeta CDR3 sequencing of roughly 140 peripheral blood samples: approximately 41 ophthalmopathy, fewer than 80 hyperthyroidism and approximately 17 progressor patients.

Ophthalmopathy patients had moderately to severely active disease, with a Clinical Activity Score of 3 or more, a NOSPECS grade of 4 or more, and a disease duration of less than 3 months. Any patient with an uncontrolled infection, another autoimmune disease, pregnancy or lactation was excluded. Clinical symptoms, serum thyroxine and TRAb, thyroid ultrasound, and orbital computed tomography formed the basis for the diagnoses. Ficoll-Paque density gradient centrifugation was used to isolate PBMCs from 9.5 to 10 ml of fresh peripheral blood. Total RNA was extracted with Trizol reagent, and quality was checked on an Agilent 2100 Bioanalyzer. TCR beta CDR3 regions were amplified from RNA transcripts. The first round of RT-PCR for the TCR CDR3 was performed with the HTBI primer set and the Qiagen OneStep RT-PCR kit. A second multiplex PCR round built the libraries, followed by size selection and purification. Sequencing of the libraries was done on an Illumina HiSeq2000 using paired-end 100 bp reads. Under the source paper's analysis protocol: SOAPnuke was used to process the raw data, throwing out any read that contained adapters or uncalled bases, had a mean Phred below 15, or lacked an exact constant-primer or identifier match. High-quality paired reads were merged using COPE v1.2.5, and each unique nucleotide sequence was defined as a clonotype. Clonotypes were aligned to IMGT TRBV, TRBD and TRBJ reference segments using MiTCR v1.1. The analysis included only V-J combinations with a frequency above 0.0001, which together covered around 99% of the repertoires. The TCS score was defined as the ratio of F50 (clonal expansion) to E x V (chaos), calculated using BLOSUM62-based TCRdist between CDR3 peptides within each V-J. Welch's t-statistics and random forest reduced 500 to 550 V-J features to about 13, which were used in a naive Bayes classifier (R e1071). The public reads were run again by TCRdb, first through fastp at Q25 and then through MiXCR, and only productive beta chains were kept. When rows share a CDR3 protein, they turn into one entry using the most common DNA and genes. It is TCRdb's table, rather than the study itself, that gives the V and J calls and clone size. The sample records 250,000 to 300,000 distinct CDR3 sequences, around 19% of which are singletons. The ten largest clonotypes hold roughly 39% of the sample.

The cysteine opens and the phenylalanine closes a CDR3 of 13 amino acids. Kept here is only the CDR3 DNA, which spans 39 bases and is read in frame from base 1. V is clipped by 5 bases and J by 0 bases, and the sequence between their germline boundaries is 7 bases long. CDR1 LGHDT and CDR2 YNNKEL were looked up in the germline V gene (reference sequence). The study at large found these results: Most expanded thyroid clonotypes (frequency above 0.001) were also found in blood, which suggests that blood repertoires may mirror thyroid immune responses. No statistical method was used to fix the sample size in advance, and group allocation was not hidden from the investigators. A 13 V-J signature model separated ophthalmopathy from stable hyperthyroidism, with about 90% sensitivity and about 81% specificity in cross-validation and 80%/75% in testing. In validation, the model predicted progression to ophthalmopathy a median of approximately 6.3 months before onset, with about 71% sensitivity and around 76% specificity.

This clonotype has a count of ten or more. No antigen is known for it. Within one base of it there is no much larger clone, and no base qualities were kept. In this chain, TRBV3-1 is recombined with TRBJ1-1; TRBD1 is perhaps the D gene, given 5 matching bases. This TCR was sampled from a man aged 50 or older with Graves' ophthalmopathy. The source material was blood. The CDR3 region reads CASSGHLNTEAFF. The sequenced DNA: TGTGCCAGCAGCGGACACCTGAACACTGAAGCTTTCTTT.